The 9 T cell receptor beta chains listed next were all sequenced from one sample in a study of blood T cells in healthy people across ages. PCR was performed a second time for about 7 to 11 cycles using a sample-barcoded 5' primer and a J-beta primer mix. TCRdb reprocessed the 5' RACE reads via MiXCR and lists one record per CDR3 protein. The data hold hundreds of thousands of distinct CDR3 sequences, with around 43% observed a single time. The sample taken for sequencing was blood. Every receptor here comes from a man in his 60s in good health.

The genes are TRBV7-9 and TRBJ2-1, with 11 bases identical to TRBD2. Per the germline V gene, CDR1 is SEHNR and CDR2 is FQNEAQ (reference sequence). V shed 5 bases and J 7 bases; nucleotides not matched to a gene: 7. The CDR3 spans 15 residues. The CDR3 bases are TGTGCCAGCAGCCTACTAGCGGGGGCCGCGAATGAGCAGTTCTTC. Translated, it gives CASSLLAGAANEQFF.

This clonotype has more than one count but fewer than ten. The chain carries TRBV19 and TRBJ2-5; TRBD1 might be the D (6 bases). The CDR3 is made up of 13 amino acids. Germline-derived CDR1 and CDR2 are LNHDA and SQIVND (reference sequence). V was shortened by 5 bases and J by 11 bases, with 18 bases between the two germline ends. CDR3 amino acids: CASSHRTVGEQYF. As DNA, the CDR3 is TGTGCCAGTAGTCACCGGACAGTCGGAGAGCAGTACTTC.

The rearrangement joins TRBV20-1 to TRBJ2-5; possible D gene TRBD2, 5 bases. Germline values: CDR1 DFQATT, CDR2 SNEGSKA (reference sequence). Deletions cut 2 bases from V and 11 bases from J, with 15 bases between. There are 12 residues in the CDR3. DNA for the CDR3: TGCAGTGCTAGACCTCCCGGTAGGGAGCAGTACTTC. It encodes CSARPPGREQYF.

In this sample, this clonotype turned up once. A read error is possible here, since a much larger clone lies one base away. The chain is built from TRBV7-9 and TRBJ1-2; D is uncertain. Looked up from germline, CDR1 is SEHNR and CDR2 is FQNEAQ (reference sequence). The CDR3 runs to 13 residues. Trimming pared 5 bases from V and 4 bases from J, leaving 11 bases between. DNA for the CDR3: TGTGCCAGCAGCCCAGAAGTACTCTATGGCTACACCTTC. Translation gives CASSPEVLYGYTF.

This sequence joins TRBV6-5 and TRBJ2-2; 10 positions match TRBD1. The J segment lost 5 bases and the V segment lost 10 bases, leaving 10 bases of the junction unmatched. The length of the CDR3 is 15 residues. Germline V CDR1 and CDR2: MNHEY, SVGAGI. CDR3 protein: CATKDRGLGTGELFF. The CDR3 DNA is TGTGCCACCAAAGACAGGGGGCTCGGAACCGGGGAGCTGTTTTTT.

This chain links TRBV6-1 with TRBJ1-2, with unresolved D. V was cut by 2 bases and J by 2 bases, with 12 bases left in between. The CDR3 spans 15 residues. Germline V gives CDR1 MNHNS, CDR2 SASEGT. The CDR3 reads CASSEIFSGNYGYTF. The DNA of the CDR3 is TGTGCCAGCAGTGAAATATTTTCAGGAAACTATGGCTACACCTTC.

The chain carries TRBV5-8 and TRBJ1-5, with D possibly being TRBD1 (6 bases). CDR3 length: 14 residues. Looked up from germline, CDR1 is SGHTS and CDR2 is YDEGEE. V lost 4 bases and J 3 bases, leaving 11 bases between the germline ends. The CDR3: CASSRRQDNQPQHF. In DNA form, the CDR3 reads TGTGCCAGCAGCCGCCGACAGGACAATCAGCCCCAGCATTTT. The whole variable domain, filled in from reference TRBV5-8 and TRBJ1-5, reads EAGVTQSPTHLIKTRGQQATLRCSPISGHTSVYWYQQALGLGLQFLLWYDEGEERNRGNFPPRFSGRQFPNYSSELNVNALELEDSALYLCASSRRQDNQPQHFGDGTRLSIL.

The CDR3 loop is CASSPLGIKGASSYNSPLHF. The DNA for the CDR3 is TGTGCCAGCAGCCCCCTAGGGATTAAGGGGGCCTCCTCCTATAATTCACCCCTCCACTTT. The gene calls are TRBV6-1 and TRBJ1-6; 7 positions agree with TRBD1. Germline values: CDR1 MNHNS, CDR2 SASEGT. This CDR3 has 20 amino acids. J lost 0 bases, V lost 6 bases, and 17 bases had no gene match.

The rearrangement links TRBV2 to TRBJ2-5; TRBD1 matches 7 bases. The closer fit of TRBJ2-7 to the DNA end suggests the J call may be wrong. CDR3 size: 14 residues. CDR1 and CDR2 from the germline V gene are SNHLY and FYNNEI. In DNA form, the CDR3 reads TGTGCCAGCAGGAGCGGACAGGTCAACTACGAGCAGTACTTC. This codes for CASRSGQVNYEQYF.